Following are 27 T cell receptor beta chains from one sample sequenced in a study of metastatic and nonmetastatic thyroid tumors. MiXCR was used by TCRdb to re-call the PCR reads. The table has around 16,000 clones, more than 15% seen once. Patients had received no treatment of any kind before thyroid surgery. The sequenced sample was blood. The origin of the receptors is a female donor with papillary thyroid cancer or a benign thyroid nodule (not recorded which). Some clones in this sample may be carry-over from other donors' samples.

The sample holds a few counts of this clone. The V and J genes are TRBV6-1 and TRBJ2-3, with D hard to call. V lost 7 bases to trimming and J lost 0 bases, with 17 bases between them. Germline V lookup: CDR1 MNHNS, CDR2 SASEGT. The length of the CDR3 is 16 residues. Here the CDR3 reads CASIPDIPSSTDTQYF. As DNA, the CDR3 is TGTGCCAGCATTCCCGACATTCCCTCTAGCACAGATACGCAGTATTTT.

Concerning this clone itself: A read error may be the cause here, since a much bigger clone is one base away. This chain uses TRBV9 with TRBJ2-1; 8 nucleotides match TRBD2. CDR3 size: 15 residues. J gave up 5 bases and V 4 bases, and 8 bases lay outside the gene matches. Germline lookup yields CDR1 SGDLS and CDR2 YYNGEE. The DNA for the CDR3 is TGTGCCAGCAGCTTATCGGGGGGGCTAAACAATGAGCAGTTCTTC. This translates into CASSLSGGLNNEQFF.

The sample holds many counts of this clone. This chain uses TRBV12-3 or TRBV12-4 with TRBJ2-1; no clear D gene. V was pared by 6 bases and J by 1 base, with 13 bases between. The CDR3 is 15 amino acids. CDR3 loop: CASRPPAASYNEQFF. The CDR3 bases are TGTGCCAGCAGACCCCCCGCAGCTTCCTACAATGAGCAGTTCTTC.

Concerning this clone: A read error may explain this, as a much larger clone is one base away. J is TRBJ2-6 and V is TRBV4-1; TRBD1 agrees at 8 bases. Looked up from germline, CDR1 is MGHRA and CDR2 is YSYEKL. The CDR3 consists of 18 residues. The CDR3 loop is CASTPGQGAFSWANVLTF. In DNA form, the CDR3 reads TGCGCCAGCACCCCAGGGCAGGGGGCGTTCTCTTGGGCCAACGTCCTGACTTTC.

This clone has a single count. J is TRBJ1-1 and V is TRBV13; D gene unclear. The CDR3 loop spans 14 amino acids. Germline V CDR1 and CDR2: PRHDT, FYEKMQ (reference sequence). V was shortened by 4 bases and J by 6 bases, with 15 bases between the two germline ends. CDR3 sequence reads: CASSYRGGTAEAFF. The DNA for the CDR3 is TGTGCCAGCAGCTACCGCGGAGGCACCGCTGAAGCTTTCTTT.

In its sample, this clone was seen many times. The CDR3: CASSGRLAGGPITGELFF. In DNA, the CDR3 is TGTGCCAGTAGTGGACGACTAGCGGGAGGGCCGATCACCGGGGAGCTGTTTTTT. The genes are TRBV19 and TRBJ2-2; TRBD2 matches at 14 bases. CDR1 and CDR2 (germline): LNHDA, SQIVND (reference sequence). The CDR3 is made up of 18 amino acids. The junction had 9 bases not matched to a gene; V was cut back by 5 bases and J by 4 bases.

This clone was observed at least ten times. This chain joins TRBV10-1 and TRBJ2-3, with a weak D call TRBD2 (6 bases). V gave up 3 bases and J gave up 5 bases, with 15 bases separating them. Germline V CDR1 and CDR2: WNHNN, SYGVQD (reference sequence). The CDR3 covers 15 residues. The CDR3 nucleotides are TGCGCCAGCAGTGATGACGGACTAACTATAGATACGCAGTATTTT. Translated, it gives CASSDDGLTIDTQYF.

This clone was detected ten times or more. The gene calls are TRBV4-1 and TRBJ1-1, with D hard to call. V shed 4 bases and J shed 8 bases, with 20 bases lying between them. This CDR3 contains 15 residues. The V gene's germline CDR1 is MGHRA and CDR2 YSYEKL. The CDR3 is CASSLYRRPPREAFF. DNA for the CDR3: TGCGCCAGCAGCCTCTATCGCCGGCCTCCAAGGGAAGCTTTCTTT.

By proportion, this clone is medium-sized. The chain is built from TRBV6-4 and TRBJ1-2, with a weak D call TRBD1 (5 bases). Germline values: CDR1 MRHNA, CDR2 SNTAGT. Trimming left V 0 bases short and J 8 bases short, with 16 bases between. The CDR3 has 15 residues. The chain's CDR3 is CASSDSRSGRGGYTF. The DNA for the CDR3 is TGTGCCAGCAGTGACTCAAGGTCGGGAAGGGGCGGCTACACCTTC.

This clone has a handful of counts. V and J are TRBV6-5 and TRBJ2-1; 8 positions agree with TRBD2. There are 18 residues in the CDR3. With V trimmed by 2 bases and J by 3 bases, 12 bases remained unmatched. Germline V gene lookup returns CDR1 MNHEY and CDR2 SVGAGI. The CDR3 region has the DNA TGTGCCAGCAGTTACGAGCCCGGACCGGGACTAGTCTACAATGAGCAGTTCTTC. Translation gives CASSYEPGPGLVYNEQFF.

This clone is medium-sized in the sample. The chain joins TRBV5-1 to TRBJ2-2, with 14 bases matching TRBD2. The trim removed 5 bases at V and 4 bases at J, leaving 7 bases unmatched. The germline gives CDR1 SGHRS, CDR2 YFSETQ. CDR3 size: 17 residues. Here the CDR3 DNA reads TGCGCCAGCAGAGGGACTAGCGGGAGTTTCGGCACCGGGGAGCTGTTTTTT. Amino acid sequence: CASRGTSGSFGTGELFF.

This clone was counted only a few times. The genes are TRBV20-1 and TRBJ2-7, with 7 bases aligning to TRBD1. Germline CDR1 DFQATT, CDR2 SNEGSKA (reference sequence). CDR3 length equals 13 residues. CDR3 coding DNA: TGCAGCGCTCTCGGGACAGAGACCTACGAGCAGTACTTC. This encodes CSALGTETYEQYF.

This clone was seen many times. The chain recombines TRBV5-4 with TRBJ2-7; no firm D call. Trimming took off 0 bases at V and 0 bases at J, with 4 bases between the two ends. Germline-derived CDR1 and CDR2 are SGHNT and YYREEE (reference sequence). This CDR3 region has 13 residues. The CDR3 spells CASSLVDSYEQYF. The CDR3 DNA sequence: TGTGCCAGCAGCTTGGTGGACTCCTACGAGCAGTACTTC.

This clone was observed a handful of times. Its ends do not fully match the called genes, so a read error is possible. The CDR3 reads CASSESIGSTNEKLSF. CDR3 sequence (DNA): TGCGCCAGCAGTGAGTCGATAGGATCAACTAATGAAAAACTGTCTTTT. The rearrangement uses TRBV10-2 and TRBJ1-4, with unresolved D. The germline CDR1 and CDR2 sequences are WSHSY and SAAADI. This CDR3 spans 16 amino acids.

This clone has a count of ten or more. The rearrangement uses TRBV7-9 and TRBJ2-7; 9 nucleotides agree with TRBD1. Trimming at V came to 6 bases and at J to 0 bases, leaving 0 bases not matched to a gene. CDR3 length: 13 amino acids. Germline V CDR1 and CDR2: SEHNR, FQNEAQ (reference sequence). The DNA of the CDR3 is TGTGCCAGCAGGGGACAGGGCTCCTACGAGCAGTACTTC. Its protein product is CASRGQGSYEQYF.

This clone was recorded at least ten times. The chain links TRBV5-1 to TRBJ2-2; possibly TRBD1 for D (6 bases). Germline V CDR1 and CDR2: SGHRS, YFSETQ. CDR3 length: 15 residues. Trimming stripped 4 bases from V and 6 bases from J, with 16 bases between. The DNA of the CDR3 is TGCGCCAGCAGCCCGGTGGACAGCTCTGCCGGGGAGCTGTTTTTT. Its translation: CASSPVDSSAGELFF.

The chain uses TRBV6-1 and TRBJ1-3; D perhaps matches TRBD1 (6 bases). V shed 6 bases and J shed 12 bases, with 15 bases lying between them. Germline-derived CDR1 and CDR2 are MNHNS and SASEGT. The CDR3 covers 12 residues. The CDR3 DNA sequence: TGTGCCAGCAGCCGAGAGGGGGACAACATATATTTT. Its protein product is CASSREGDNIYF.

This clone was observed many times. This sequence joins TRBV20-1 and TRBJ1-5, with D hard to call. Trimming pared 5 bases from V and 4 bases from J, leaving 21 bases between. Germline lookup yields CDR1 DFQATT and CDR2 SNEGSKA (reference sequence). The CDR3 spans 16 residues. CDR3 sequence: CSARKLGNFRNQPQHF. For the CDR3, the DNA is TGCAGTGCTCGAAAATTAGGGAACTTCAGGAATCAGCCCCAGCATTTT.

This clone was counted many times. The chain's CDR3 is CASSSQETQYF. The CDR3 DNA reads as TGCGCCAGCAGCTCTCAAGAGACCCAGTACTTC. The rearrangement joins TRBV5-1 to TRBJ2-5; D is unclear. The V end was cut by 3 bases, the J end by 2 bases, with 2 bases between. The CDR3 covers 11 residues. Germline V gene data show CDR1 as SGHRS and CDR2 as YFSETQ. The full variable domain, rest sourced from reference TRBV5-1 and TRBJ2-5, is KAGVTQTPRYLIKTRGQQVTLSCSPISGHRSVSWYQQTPGQGLQFLFEYFSETQRNKGNFPGRFSGRQFSNSRSEMNVSTLELGDSALYLCASSSQETQYFGPGTRLLVL.

This clone appeared a few times. The chain is built from TRBV6-2 or TRBV6-3 and TRBJ1-1; 9 positions agree with TRBD1. V shed 3 bases, J shed 6 bases, and the junction held 8 bases outside the gene matches. From germline, CDR1 is MNHEY and CDR2 SVGEGT. CDR3 size: 15 residues. The CDR3 reads CASSYYGTGNAEAFF. The CDR3 nucleotides read TGTGCCAGCAGTTATTACGGGACAGGGAATGCTGAAGCTTTCTTT.

This clone occurred a few times. The rearrangement joins TRBV27 to TRBJ2-1, with D maybe TRBD2 (6 bases). The germline gives CDR1 MNHEY, CDR2 SMNVEV (reference sequence). The CDR3 contains 15 residues. V gave up 3 bases and J gave up 0 bases, with 9 bases separating them. CDR3 nucleotide sequence: TGTGCCAGCAGTTTTGCGGGGAGCTCCTACAATGAGCAGTTCTTC. Translated, it gives CASSFAGSSYNEQFF.

There are many counts of this clone. CDR3 region: CASSQVVIAGRDLDNEQFF. CDR3 DNA: TGCGCCAGCAGCCAAGTCGTAATAGCGGGACGGGATTTAGACAATGAGCAGTTCTTC. This chain connects TRBV4-1 to TRBJ2-1; 8 nucleotides agree with TRBD2. Germline-derived CDR1 and CDR2 are MGHRA and YSYEKL. This CDR3 is 19 amino acids long. V shed 1 base and J 5 bases; nucleotides not matched to a gene: 16.

Details on this clone: An end of the junction differs from the germline gene, which may be a read error. This chain connects TRBV6-1 to TRBJ2-6; TRBD1 is a possible D gene (5 bases). The CDR3 has 15 residues. Germline lookup yields CDR1 MNHNS and CDR2 SASEGT. The CDR3 loop reads CASTDIRAGANVLAF. DNA for the CDR3: TGTGCCAGCACTGATATCAGGGCTGGGGCCAACGTCCTGGCTTTC.

This clone is medium-sized in the sample. The chain is built from TRBV28 and TRBJ2-7, with D uncertain. The V end was cut by 4 bases, the J end by 4 bases, with 8 bases between. This CDR3 is 12 amino acids long. Germline V lookup: CDR1 MDHEN, CDR2 SYDVKM. The CDR3 here is CASSSGFYEQYF. The CDR3 region has the DNA TGTGCCAGCAGTTCTGGGTTTTACGAGCAGTACTTC.

This clone appeared many times. This sequence joins TRBV19 and TRBJ1-6, with D tentatively TRBD1 (5 bases). Germline lookup yields CDR1 LNHDA and CDR2 SQIVND (reference sequence). The CDR3 has 13 residues. The V and J ends lost 7 bases and 7 bases respectively, with 11 bases between them. CDR3 region: CASTGSGNSPLHF. The CDR3 bases are TGTGCCAGTACAGGGTCGGGAAATTCACCCCTCCACTTT.

This clone was counted between two and nine times. The V call is TRBV12-3 or TRBV12-4, the J call TRBJ2-6; D is unclear. Trimming stripped 7 bases from V and 0 bases from J, with 19 bases between. The CDR3 length is 18 residues. The CDR3 loop reads CASTSVRMTSSGANVLTF. The CDR3 DNA follows: TGTGCCAGCACCTCAGTTCGAATGACAAGCTCTGGGGCCAACGTCCTGACTTTC.

This clone is medium-sized (0.01 to 0.1%) by share. The V call is TRBV2, the J call TRBJ2-2, with D perhaps TRBD1 (5 bases). CDR3 length: 13 amino acids. V was trimmed by 6 bases and J by 6 bases, leaving 11 bases between them. Germline CDR1 is SNHLY and CDR2 is FYNNEI. The CDR3 is CASSETVAGELFF. The CDR3 nucleotides read TGTGCCAGCAGCGAGACAGTTGCCGGGGAGCTGTTTTTT.